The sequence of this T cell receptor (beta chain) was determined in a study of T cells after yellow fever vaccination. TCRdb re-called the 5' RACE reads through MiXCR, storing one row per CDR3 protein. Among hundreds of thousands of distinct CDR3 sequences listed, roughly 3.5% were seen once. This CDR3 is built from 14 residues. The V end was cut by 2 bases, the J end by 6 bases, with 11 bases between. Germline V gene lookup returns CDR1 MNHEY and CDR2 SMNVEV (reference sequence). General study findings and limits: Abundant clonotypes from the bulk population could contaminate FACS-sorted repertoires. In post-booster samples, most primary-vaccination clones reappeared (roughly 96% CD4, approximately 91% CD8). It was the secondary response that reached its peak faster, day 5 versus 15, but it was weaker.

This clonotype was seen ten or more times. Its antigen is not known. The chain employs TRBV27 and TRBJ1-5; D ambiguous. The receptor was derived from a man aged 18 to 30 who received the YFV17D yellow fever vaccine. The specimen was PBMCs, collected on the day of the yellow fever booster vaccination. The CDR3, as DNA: TGTGCCAGCAGTTTAAGTGCCGGTATTCAGCCCCAGCATTTT. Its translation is CASSLSAGIQPQHF.